Sequencing of this T cell receptor beta chain was carried out in a study of blood T cell repertoires in COVID-19. Study-wide context: Samples representing acute and convalescent COVID-19 were sourced from the United States, Italy and Spain.

As handled by the study authors: How many nucleated cells were present was estimated from reference gene primer amplification. Assay: immunoSEQ multiplex PCR; the TCRdb copy retains only in-frame clones and omits some. The V and J calls and the clone size are those of that table, but D and trimming were determined from the DNA. The profile covers roughly 250,000 clones, with over 75% appearing a single time and roughly 0.94% taken by the ten largest. Patients in Seattle were enrolled during active infection, then followed longitudinally. The germline V gene has CDR1 SGDLS and CDR2 YYNGEE. The CDR3 extends over 15 amino acids. V was cut by 3 bases and J by 6 bases, with 13 bases left in between.

This clonotype originated in a human donor with COVID-19, enrolled during active disease. The donor label of this sample is uncertain. The chain couples TRBV9 to TRBJ1-6; D ambiguous. Sequences were obtained from peripheral blood. CDR3: CASSDERVRNSPLHF. The CDR3 nucleotides are TGTGCCAGCAGCGACGAGAGGGTGCGTAATTCACCCCTCCACTTT. The whole variable domain, remainder taken from reference TRBV9 and TRBJ1-6, is DSGVTQTPKHLITATGQRVTLRCSPRSGDLSVYWYQQSLDQGLQFLIQYYNGEERAKGNILERFSAQQFPDLHSELNLSSLELGDSALYFCASSDERVRNSPLHFGNGTRLTVT.